The clone carrying this TCR beta chain was observed a few times. Its antigen is unknown. These data belong to a study of T-cell memory formation after mild COVID-19. About the study: For the most part, TCR clusters were specific to one donor.

Trimming stripped 3 bases from V and 3 bases from J, with 15 bases between. The CDR3 length is 15 residues. CDR1 and CDR2 (germline): SSHAT, FNYEAQ (reference sequence). Whole-study results and caveats: Mainly in CM and EM were contracting CD4+ clones; CD8+ were in EMRA. Memory from before infection featured some responding clones, which suggests cross-reactive memory joined.

5'RACE with constant-segment primers yielded barcoded, UMI-tagged TCR alpha and TCR beta cDNA libraries. Each CDR3 protein is one row after TCRdb ran MiXCR on the 5' RACE reads. The data show roughly 560,000 distinct CDR3 sequences, roughly 20% seen once. Sample: PBMCs or a T cell subset sorted from them (not recorded which). The chain couples TRBV7-7 to TRBJ2-7; D gene uncertain. The clonotype comes from an adult woman who had mild COVID-19 (a few samples of this study predate the infection). Cell type and time point are not known. CDR3 sequence reads: CASSFGQGPNYEQYF. DNA for the CDR3: TGTGCCAGCAGCTTCGGCCAAGGACCGAACTACGAGCAGTACTTC.